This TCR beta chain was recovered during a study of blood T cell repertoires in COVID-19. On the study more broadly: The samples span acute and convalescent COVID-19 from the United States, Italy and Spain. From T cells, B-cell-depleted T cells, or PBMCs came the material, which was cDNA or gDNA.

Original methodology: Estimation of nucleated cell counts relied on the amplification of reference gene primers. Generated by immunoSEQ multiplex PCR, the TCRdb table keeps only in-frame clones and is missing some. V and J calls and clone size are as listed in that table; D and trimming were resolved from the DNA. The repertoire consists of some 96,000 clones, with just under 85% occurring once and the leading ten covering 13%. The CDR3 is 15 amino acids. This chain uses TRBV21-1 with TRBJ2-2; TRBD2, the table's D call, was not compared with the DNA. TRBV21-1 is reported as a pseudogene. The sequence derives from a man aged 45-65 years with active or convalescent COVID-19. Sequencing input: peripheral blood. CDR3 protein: CASSKPRLGSGELFF. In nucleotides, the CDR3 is TGTGCCAGCAGCAAACCCCGACTAGGGTCCGGGGAGCTGTTTTTT.